The 15 T cell receptor beta chains given below trace back to one sample, sequenced in a study of human T cells and chemical hapten exposure. MiXCR, run by TCRdb on the 5' RACE reads, gives a single entry per CDR3 protein. The sample carries 120,000 to 150,000 distinct CDR3 sequences, roughly 4% recorded once. Whole blood, unfractionated, served as the material for total RNA extraction. The source of these receptors is a female donor in good health.

This clonotype showed up many times. The chain recombines TRBV6-2 or TRBV6-3 with TRBJ1-5; no reliable D call. Trimming pared 6 bases from V and 7 bases from J, leaving 19 bases between. The CDR3 consists of 15 residues. The V gene's germline CDR1 is MNHEY and CDR2 SVGEGT. This chain's CDR3 is CASSDRVPREQPQHF. CDR3 nucleotides: TGTGCCAGCAGCGACCGGGTCCCCCGGGAACAGCCCCAGCATTTT.

This clonotype has ten or more counts. The chain has TRBV12-3 or TRBV12-4 and TRBJ1-5, with D unresolved. This CDR3 comprises 13 residues. Trimming pared 3 bases from V and 5 bases from J, leaving 8 bases between. The CDR3 here is CASSLHGDQPQHF. CDR3 sequence (DNA): TGTGCCAGCAGTTTGCACGGAGATCAGCCCCAGCATTTT.

This clonotype occurred many times. At one of its ends the junction is not consistent with the germline gene, which may arise from a read error. The chain has TRBV7-7 and TRBJ2-1, with 9 bases aligning to TRBD1. The germline gives CDR1 SSHAT, CDR2 FNYEAQ (reference sequence). The CDR3 consists of 14 residues. The chain's CDR3 is CASSRDRVNNEQFF. The CDR3 DNA reads as TGTGCTAGCAGCCGGGACAGGGTTAACAATGAGCAGTTCTTC.

The V and J genes are TRBV5-1 and TRBJ2-5, with D unclear. In germline, CDR1 is SGHRS, CDR2 YFSETQ. The germline V and J ends were trimmed by 2 bases and 4 bases, with 9 bases remaining between them. The CDR3 contains 13 residues. CDR3 coding DNA: TGCGCCAGCAGCTTTAGCTTCGGAGAGACCCAGTACTTC. Amino acids: CASSFSFGETQYF.

This clonotype was counted a single time. This chain uses TRBV5-1 with TRBJ2-3; a possible D gene is TRBD2 (7 bases). From germline, CDR1 is SGHRS and CDR2 YFSETQ. The ends were cut back, 6 bases at V and 4 bases at J, with 18 bases in the middle. CDR3 size: 15 residues. The CDR3 bases are TGCGCCAGCAACATTGGGGGGGCACTGGCAGATACGCAGTATTTT. It encodes CASNIGGALADTQYF.

This clonotype was observed at least ten times. This sequence joins TRBV15 and TRBJ1-1, with D perhaps matching TRBD1 (5 bases). The germline V gene has CDR1 LNHNV and CDR2 YYDKDF (reference sequence). V was cut by 3 bases and J by 4 bases, with 15 bases left in between. This CDR3 comprises 15 residues. The CDR3 loop reads CATSRPKWGITEAFF. CDR3 nucleotide sequence: TGTGCCACCAGCAGGCCGAAGTGGGGGATCACTGAAGCTTTCTTT.

This clonotype has a count of ten or more. This chain joins TRBV12-3 or TRBV12-4 and TRBJ1-1; D remains unclear. With 7 bases removed from V and 11 bases from J, the gap between germline ends came to 11 bases. The CDR3 has 10 residues. CDR3 coding DNA: TGTGCCAGCACTAACGTTCGTGCTTTCTTT. It encodes CASTNVRAFF.

Ten or more counts support this clonotype. The chain is built from TRBV29-1 and TRBJ1-2; no definite D call. The germline V gene encodes CDR1 SQVTM and CDR2 ANQGSEA. The V and J ends lost 4 bases and 2 bases respectively, with 5 bases between them. The length of the CDR3 is 11 residues. The CDR3 loop reads CSVVENYGYTF. The CDR3, as DNA: TGCAGCGTTGTTGAGAACTATGGCTACACCTTC.

This clonotype was seen only a few times. The chain links TRBV29-1 to TRBJ1-4; D remains ambiguous. Germline assignment: CDR1 SQVTM and CDR2 ANQGSEA. With 2 bases removed from V and 11 bases from J, the gap between germline ends came to 9 bases. This CDR3 contains 11 residues. The DNA of the CDR3 is TGCAGCGTTGAAAGATCGGGGAAACTGTTTTTT. Its translation: CSVERSGKLFF.

The rearrangement joins TRBV5-1 to TRBJ2-3; TRBD2 is a possible D gene (6 bases). The CDR3 totals 15 residues. Per the germline V gene, CDR1 is SGHRS and CDR2 is YFSETQ. With 7 bases removed from V and 0 bases from J, the gap between germline ends came to 15 bases. CDR3 residues: CASRRAGTSTDTQYF. As DNA, the CDR3 is TGCGCCAGCCGGAGGGCGGGAACAAGCACAGATACGCAGTATTTT.

There are a few counts of this clonotype. The J gene is TRBJ1-1, the V gene TRBV20-1, with 8 bases matching TRBD1. This CDR3 has 13 residues. Germline V gene lookup returns CDR1 DFQATT and CDR2 SNEGSKA (reference sequence). Trimming at V came to 6 bases and at J to 5 bases, leaving 8 bases not matched to a gene. The CDR3 DNA reads as TGCAGTGCGCGCGGGACAGGTGAAACTGAAGCTTTCTTT. This codes for CSARGTGETEAFF.

This rearrangement joins TRBV19 to TRBJ1-2; D not certain. V was shortened by 1 base and J by 4 bases, with 16 bases between the two germline ends. CDR1 is LNHDA and CDR2 is SQIVND in the germline V gene (reference sequence). The CDR3 has 16 residues. This CDR3 reads CASSIAPGSDLYGYTF. The CDR3 DNA reads TGTGCCAGTAGTATAGCCCCTGGGTCGGACCTCTATGGCTACACCTTC.

This clonotype has at least ten counts. A read error may produce the germline difference seen at one junction end. V usage is TRBV11-2 and J usage is TRBJ2-5; the D is unclear. Germline CDR1 is SGHAT and CDR2 is FQNNGV. This CDR3 comprises 12 residues. The DNA of the CDR3 is TGTGCCAGCAGCCTAGACATTGGGACCCAGTACTTC. It translates to CASSLDIGTQYF. The complete variable domain, with remaining parts taken from reference TRBV11-2 and TRBJ2-5, reads EAGVAQSPRYKIIEKRQSVAFWCNPISGHATLYWYQQILGQGPKLLIQFQNNGVVDDSQLPKDRFSAERLKGVDSTLKIQPAKLEDSAVYLCASSLDIGTQYFGPGTRLLVL.

This clonotype was recorded many times. This chain connects TRBV12-3 or TRBV12-4 to TRBJ1-3; D possibly corresponds to TRBD1 (6 bases). The CDR3 loop spans 14 amino acids. V lost 6 bases to trimming and J lost 1 base, with 10 bases between them. The CDR3 protein is CASREGGSGNTIYF. The DNA for the CDR3 is TGTGCCAGCAGAGAAGGGGGGTCTGGAAACACCATATATTTT.

There are many counts of this clonotype. The chain has TRBV7-3 and TRBJ1-1; tentatively, D is TRBD1 (5 bases). This CDR3 has 13 residues. Trimming pared 2 bases from V and 4 bases from J, leaving 8 bases between. CDR1 and CDR2 from the germline V gene are SGHTA and FQGTGA. CDR3 sequence: CASSLSGGTEAFF. As DNA, the CDR3 is TGTGCCAGCAGCTTATCCGGGGGCACTGAAGCTTTCTTT.